What follows is one T cell receptor beta chain and its context. The data stem from a study of radiation and T cells in renal cell carcinoma. Data came from immunoSEQ multiplex PCR; TCRdb stores just in-frame clones and leaves some out. The sample includes 110,000 to 150,000 clones, about 88% of them seen just once. This CDR3 has 15 amino acids. V trimming: 1 base; J trimming: 10 bases; junction bases outside the gene matches: 7. Per germline, CDR1 SNHLY and CDR2 FYNNEI. Sample time point: baseline pretreatment blood. Indicated treatment: 15 Gy SBRT to primary tumor, nephrectomy 4 weeks later. J is TRBJ1-6 and V is TRBV2, with 7 bases lining up with TRBD1. Sequences were derived from blood, sampled from a patient whose treatment included radiotherapy and nephrectomy. The receptor was isolated from a woman aged 45-59 years with renal cell carcinoma. The CDR3 DNA is TGTGCCAGCAGTGAAGGTACAGGGGAATACTCACCCCTCCACTTT. Its protein product is CASSEGTGEYSPLHF.